These 2 T cell receptor beta chains were all obtained from the same sample, sequenced in a study of shared clonotypes between healthy human individuals (dated by TCRdb to 2018 to 2021). The library was built by means of the immunoSEQ multiplex PCR assay. TCRdb carries this immuneACCESS record with in-frame sequences only. Its versions omit some clonotypes, under half of them owing to an unresolved V gene in the studies checked, with the rest unexplained. The sample table contains roughly 810,000 clones; only one count was recorded for approximately 97% of them. The ten largest clones represent roughly 0.23% of the sample. CD8 naive samples consisted of CD45RO-negative cells that were positively selected for CCR7, yielding a CD45RA+CCR7+ population without TemRA cells. The sequencing input was naive CD8+ T cells sorted from blood. Interpreted using the paper, the cell subset or site label stands for: CD45RA+CCR7+. Source of these receptors: a man aged 30 to 45 in good health.

The chain combines TRBV7-9 with TRBJ2-1; tentatively, D is TRBD2 (6 bases). The germline V gene has CDR1 SEHNR and CDR2 FQNEAQ (reference sequence). Trimming removed 4 bases at V and 3 bases at J, with 22 bases between. This CDR3 has 18 residues. As DNA, the CDR3 is TGTGCCAGCAGCTCCCTAGGGCTGACGGGAGCCGGCTACAATGAGCAGTTCTTC. The encoded protein is CASSSLGLTGAGYNEQFF.

The chain joins TRBV28 to TRBJ2-1; D may be TRBD1 (5 bases). Germline V gene sequence: CDR1 MDHEN, CDR2 SYDVKM. CDR3 length: 16 amino acids. The V and J ends lost 10 bases and 0 bases respectively, with 19 bases between them. The CDR3 bases are TGTGCCACCAGGGTGGTCCTGCCCAGCTCCTACAATGAGCAGTTCTTC. Its translation is CATRVVLPSSYNEQFF. Complete variable domain (other parts from reference TRBV28 and TRBJ2-1): DVKVTQSSRYLVKRTGEKVFLECVQDMDHENMFWYRQDPGLGLRLIYFSYDVKMKEKGDIPEGYSVSREKKERFSLILESASTNQTSMYLCATRVVLPSSYNEQFFGPGTRLTVL.